This TCR beta chain was profiled in a study of regulatory T cells in long-lasting Graves disease. Time point meaning: newly diagnosed GD, antithyroid drugs for less than 3 months. Extracted RNA from PBMCs served as the source of the TCR library. This clonotype was counted at least ten times. Arm-PCR of CDR3 regions and iRepertoire HTBI primers were used to build TCR beta libraries. MiXCR, applied by TCRdb to the multiplex PCR reads, yields one record per CDR3 protein. The sample holds around 500,000 distinct CDR3 sequences, roughly 12% seen once. These sequences were also reported in another study, on T cells in Graves' hyperthyroidism and ophthalmopathy. That paper adds: With the HTBI primer set, the TCR CDR3 went through a first round of RT-PCR.

The sequencing used peripheral blood mononuclear cells (PBMCs), collected at new diagnosis, from a patient treated with antithyroid drugs. This TCR came from a young man with Graves disease.

The CDR3 DNA reads TGCAGCGTTGTCCCGGTGAGGGGCTCCTACAATGAGCAGTTCTTC. As protein: CSVVPVRGSYNEQFF. The rearrangement links TRBV29-1 to TRBJ2-1; the D gene could be TRBD1 or TRBD2 (5 bases each). The germline V gene has CDR1 SQVTM and CDR2 ANQGSEA. The V gene lost 4 bases and the J gene lost 0 bases, with 13 bases spanning the gap. The CDR3 runs 15 residues.